The T cell receptor (beta chain) under discussion was sequenced for a study of T-cell reconstitution after alpha-beta-depleted transplantation in children. Only a few counts were recorded for this clonotype. The TCRbeta library was prepared with unique molecular identifiers. MiXCR, applied by TCRdb to the PCR reads, yields one record per CDR3 protein. The sample carries 150,000 to 200,000 distinct CDR3 sequences, 6% to 7% recorded once. Germline V gives CDR1 DFQATT, CDR2 SNEGSKA (reference sequence). The CDR3 consists of 16 residues. Trimming cost V 0 bases and J 7 bases; bases outside gene matches: 7.

The input for sequencing was PBMCs from the stem cell graft donor, taken from the stem cell graft. This rearrangement joins TRBV20-1 to TRBJ2-2, with 11 positions matching TRBD1. This clonotype was obtained from a human donor who donated a stem cell graft to a child with Wiskott-Aldrich syndrome. The CDR3 DNA is TGCAGTGCTAGAGATGGGACAGGGGGACATGGCGGGGAGCTGTTTTTT. Its protein product is CSARDGTGGHGGELFF.